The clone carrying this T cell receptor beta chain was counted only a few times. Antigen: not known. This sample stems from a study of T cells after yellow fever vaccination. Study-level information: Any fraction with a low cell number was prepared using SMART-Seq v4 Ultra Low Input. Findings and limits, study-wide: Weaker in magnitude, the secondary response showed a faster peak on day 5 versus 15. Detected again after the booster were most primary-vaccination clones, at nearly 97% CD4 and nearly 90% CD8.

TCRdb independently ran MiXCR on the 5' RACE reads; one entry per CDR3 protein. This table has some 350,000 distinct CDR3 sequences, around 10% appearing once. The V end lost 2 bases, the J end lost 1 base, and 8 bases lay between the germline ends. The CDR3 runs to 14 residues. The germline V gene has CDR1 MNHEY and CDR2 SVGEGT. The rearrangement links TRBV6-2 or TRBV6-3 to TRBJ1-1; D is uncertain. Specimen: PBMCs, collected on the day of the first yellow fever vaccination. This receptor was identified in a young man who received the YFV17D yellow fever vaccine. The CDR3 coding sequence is TGTGCCAGCAGTTACAGGCGAGGGAACACTGAAGCTTTCTTT. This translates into CASSYRRGNTEAFF.